These 10 T cell receptor beta chains share one sample of origin, sequenced in a study of human T cells and chemical hapten exposure. MiXCR, applied by TCRdb to the RACE reads, yields one record per CDR3 protein. This sample has fewer than 400,000 distinct CDR3 sequences; around 7% occur once, and the top ten carry roughly 8%. Documented time point: patch test 1, 2 weeks after DPC sensitization. Treatment defined: therapeutic diphenylcyclopropenone sensitization with weekly scalp DPC. This specimen was whole blood, taken in connection with sensitization to the hapten diphenylcyclopropenone (DPC). These receptors were obtained from a woman under 30 with alopecia areata. Some clones in this sample may be carry-over from other donors' samples.

This clonotype was detected many times. The chain has TRBV6-1 and TRBJ2-7; D uncertain. CDR1 MNHNS and CDR2 SASEGT come from the germline V gene. Trimming took 6 bases from V and 4 from J, leaving 16 bases between them. CDR3 size: 14 residues. Written as DNA, the CDR3 is TGTGCCAGCAGACCCGACACCGCCGGGTACGAGCAGTACTTC. Protein product: CASRPDTAGYEQYF.

This clonotype was seen at least ten times. CDR3 amino acids: CASSYGGQNSPLHF. CDR3 DNA: TGTGCCAGCAGTTATGGGGGGCAGAATTCACCCCTCCACTTT. The rearrangement joins TRBV6-6 to TRBJ1-6, with D perhaps matching TRBD1 (6 bases). Germline CDR1 reads MNHNY; CDR2 reads SVGAGI (reference sequence). V gave up 3 bases and J gave up 7 bases, with 10 bases separating them. The CDR3 extends over 14 amino acids.

In its sample, this clonotype was seen many times. The chain is built from TRBV11-1 and TRBJ2-4; 7 bases fit TRBD1. The germline V gene encodes CDR1 SGHAT and CDR2 FQDESV (reference sequence). V shed 5 bases, J shed 4 bases, and the junction held 2 bases outside the gene matches. The length of the CDR3 is 13 residues. CDR3 in DNA: TGTGCCAGCAGCCCGGGACAGAAAAACATTCAGTACTTC. Protein product: CASSPGQKNIQYF.

This clonotype came up a few times. This chain uses TRBV10-3 with TRBJ2-3; 10 bases are a match to TRBD2. The CDR3 runs 19 residues. V shed 5 bases, J shed 3 bases, and the junction held 17 bases outside the gene matches. The germline CDR1 and CDR2 sequences are ENHRY and SYGVKD. The CDR3 here is CAISPRAGSGGDGTDTQYF. DNA for the CDR3: TGTGCCATCAGTCCTAGGGCCGGCAGCGGGGGGGACGGGACAGATACGCAGTATTTT.

This clonotype turned up a few times. This sequence joins TRBV12-3 or TRBV12-4 and TRBJ1-5; D remains ambiguous. Trimming removed 7 bases at V and 0 bases at J, with 7 bases between. The CDR3 loop spans 13 amino acids. The CDR3 spells CASTDYSNQPQHF. The CDR3 nucleotides are TGTGCCAGCACCGACTATAGCAATCAGCCCCAGCATTTT.

This clonotype was counted only a few times. This chain connects TRBV6-5 to TRBJ1-4, with a weak D call TRBD1 (5 bases). Germline values: CDR1 MNHEY, CDR2 SVGAGI. CDR3 length equals 15 residues. V lost 5 bases and J 7 bases, leaving 17 bases between the germline ends. The chain's CDR3 is CASSQTRGNREKLFF. DNA for the CDR3: TGTGCCAGCAGTCAAACGAGGGGTAATCGTGAAAAACTGTTTTTT.

The chain employs TRBV7-2 and TRBJ2-3, with 11 bases identical to TRBD2. This CDR3 comprises 16 residues. CDR1 SGHTA and CDR2 FQGNSA come from the germline V gene. The junction had 10 bases not matched to a gene; V was cut back by 5 bases and J by 6 bases. CDR3: CASSPILAGVGDTQYF. The CDR3 DNA reads TGTGCCAGCAGCCCCATACTAGCGGGGGTGGGTGATACGCAGTATTTT.

This clonotype was seen more than once but under ten times. The gene calls are TRBV12-3 or TRBV12-4 and TRBJ1-2; a possible D gene is TRBD1 (5 bases). The CDR3 covers 16 residues. Between the trimmed V and J ends, which lost 0 bases and 4 bases, there was a span of 15 bases. The CDR3 region is CASSLALTGTVYGYTF. CDR3 bases: TGTGCCAGCAGTTTAGCGTTAACCGGGACGGTCTATGGCTACACCTTC.

The gene calls are TRBV7-2 and TRBJ1-1; D not resolved. CDR3 length: 15 residues. Germline loops: CDR1 SGHTA, CDR2 FQGNSA. The V end lost 5 bases, the J end lost 4 bases, and 17 bases lay between the germline ends. CDR3 loop: CASSPLPRRATEAFF. The CDR3 DNA sequence: TGTGCCAGCAGCCCACTCCCGCGGAGGGCCACTGAAGCTTTCTTT.

This clonotype came up many times. V and J are TRBV18 and TRBJ1-1, with 12 bases identical to TRBD1. V gave up 3 bases and J gave up 4 bases; unmatched junction bases: 15. CDR1 is KGHSH, CDR2 LQKENI, per germline. The CDR3 length is 19 residues. DNA of the CDR3: TGTGCCAGCTCACCCTTTATGTCCCGGGACAGGGGGCGACCCACTGAAGCTTTCTTT. As protein: CASSPFMSRDRGRPTEAFF.